This passage covers 32 T cell receptor beta chains from one sample sequenced in a study of OX40 agonist ivuxolimab in advanced cancers. Some clones are missing from TCRdb's copy, which holds only in-frame ones; the method was immunoSEQ multiplex PCR. This sample has about 34,000 clones, with roughly 80% found just once. The material was CD4+ or CD8+ T cells sorted from blood, obtained in a trial of the OX40 agonist ivuxolimab. The receptors were gathered from an adult with an advanced solid tumor such as melanoma, head and neck, liver or kidney cancer.

J is TRBJ2-5 and V is TRBV28; D is possibly TRBD2 (7 bases). Per the germline V gene, CDR1 is MDHEN and CDR2 is SYDVKM. The CDR3 spans 16 residues. The germline V and J ends were trimmed by 3 bases and 3 bases, with 17 bases remaining between them. CDR3 residues: CASSLSQGTIKETQYF. In DNA form, the CDR3 reads TGTGCCAGCAGTTTGTCCCAGGGGACTATTAAAGAGACCCAGTACTTC.

There are a few counts of this clone. The same CDR3 also results from other DNA sequences found in this sample. The chain links TRBV7-6 to TRBJ1-6, with TRBD1 matching over 9 bases. This CDR3 comprises 15 residues. V shed 5 bases and J 13 bases; nucleotides not matched to a gene: 12. Germline CDR1 SGHVS, CDR2 FNYEAQ. The DNA of the CDR3 is TGTGCCAGCAGCAGGGACAGGGTCCCCGGCGGGCCCCTCCACTTT. Protein sequence: CASSRDRVPGGPLHF.

The chain uses TRBV6-5 and TRBJ2-5, with no clear D. The DNA end is more similar to TRBJ2-7, so the J call may be wrong. CDR1 and CDR2 from the germline V gene are MNHEY and SVGAGI. CDR3 length equals 15 residues. The CDR3 sequence: CASSTGGEGSYEQYF. DNA for the CDR3: TGTGCCAGCAGTACGGGTGGGGAAGGGTCCTACGAGCAGTACTTC.

This clone has a single count. The V gene is TRBV9, the J gene TRBJ2-3; TRBD2 agrees at 8 bases. There are 20 residues in the CDR3. The V and J ends lost 5 bases and 0 bases, in that order; junction bases with no gene match: 20. Looked up from germline, CDR1 is SGDLS and CDR2 is YYNGEE. DNA for the CDR3: TGTGCCAGCAGGCCCCCCGGTTTCGGGGGGGGCTTATCTAGCACAGATACGCAGTATTTT. This translates into CASRPPGFGGGLSSTDTQYF.

This clone has more than one count but fewer than ten. This chain joins TRBV28 and TRBJ2-5; D unclear. Per germline, CDR1 MDHEN and CDR2 SYDVKM. V lost 3 bases and J lost 2, with 10 bases in between. The CDR3 contains 14 residues. The CDR3 here is CASSLGRSQETQYF. CDR3 nucleotide sequence: TGTGCCAGCAGTTTGGGCAGGTCACAAGAGACCCAGTACTTC. Full variable domain (outside the CDR3, taken from reference TRBV28 and TRBJ2-5): DVKVTQSSRYLVKRTGEKVFLECVQDMDHENMFWYRQDPGLGLRLIYFSYDVKMKEKGDIPEGYSVSREKKERFSLILESASTNQTSMYLCASSLGRSQETQYFGPGTRLLVL.

The chain links TRBV29-1 to TRBJ2-1; possibly TRBD2 for D (5 bases). The CDR3 has 17 residues. Trimming took 0 bases from V and 5 from J, leaving 20 bases between them. Germline values: CDR1 SQVTM, CDR2 ANQGSEA. The chain's CDR3 is CSVEDRLSSGADNEQFF. In nucleotides, the CDR3 is TGCAGCGTTGAAGATAGGCTGTCCAGCGGCGCCGACAATGAGCAGTTCTTC.

This clone was seen only a few times. The rearrangement links TRBV5-4 to TRBJ2-3; 9 bases fit TRBD2. The V gene's germline CDR1 is SGHNT and CDR2 YYREEE (reference sequence). After removal of 2 bases from V and 6 bases from J, the junction contained 7 bases not matched to a gene. CDR3 length: 15 amino acids. CDR3: CASSFSAGGGDTQYF. The CDR3 DNA sequence: TGTGCCAGCAGCTTTTCAGCGGGGGGTGGGGATACGCAGTATTTT.

V and J are TRBV29-1 and TRBJ2-1, with 7 bases that match TRBD1. The J segment lost 6 bases and the V segment lost 6 bases, leaving 8 bases of the junction unmatched. CDR3 length equals 13 residues. Looked up from germline, CDR1 is SQVTM and CDR2 is ANQGSEA. The CDR3 DNA follows: TGCAGCGTAACACCCGACAGGGCCAATGAGCAGTTCTTC. Protein product: CSVTPDRANEQFF.

The chain recombines TRBV6-1 with TRBJ2-5; 7 bases agree with TRBD1. This CDR3 is 13 amino acids long. The J segment lost 6 bases and the V segment lost 8 bases, leaving 9 bases of the junction unmatched. Germline V lookup: CDR1 MNHNS, CDR2 SASEGT. The chain's CDR3 is CASQEGGLKTQYF. Here the CDR3 DNA reads TGTGCCAGCCAAGAAGGGGGCCTAAAGACCCAGTACTTC.

The rearrangement joins TRBV7-3 to TRBJ2-3; D may be TRBD2 (5 bases). The germline gives CDR1 SGHTA, CDR2 FQGTGA. The CDR3 runs 13 residues. Trimming took off 4 bases at V and 5 bases at J, with 10 bases between the two ends. The CDR3 sequence: CASSYDGEDTQYF. Written as DNA, the CDR3 is TGTGCCAGCAGCTACGACGGGGAAGATACGCAGTATTTT.

The chain couples TRBV29-1 to TRBJ2-1, with D perhaps TRBD1 (6 bases). The V and J ends lost 7 bases and 0 bases respectively, with 13 bases between them. The germline gives CDR1 SQVTM, CDR2 ANQGSEA. The CDR3 is 14 residues long. The CDR3, as DNA: TGCAGCGGCAACAGGGTAAGCTCCTACAATGAGCAGTTCTTC. Residues: CSGNRVSSYNEQFF.

V and J are TRBV30 and TRBJ1-5; the D is unclear. The germline gives CDR1 GTSNPN, CDR2 SVGIG (reference sequence). This CDR3 is 12 amino acids long. With 1 base removed from V and 11 bases from J, the gap between germline ends came to 12 bases. CDR3 bases: TGTGCCTGGAGTGCCTCGGCCGCAGCCCAGCATTTT. Its translation is CAWSASAAAQHF.

This clone was counted once. This chain uses TRBV2 with TRBJ1-6, with 9 bases lining up with TRBD1. Germline V gene data show CDR1 as SNHLY and CDR2 as FYNNEI. Germline trimming cut 10 bases from V and 5 bases from J; bases unmatched to any gene: 3. The CDR3 sequence is 13 residues long. The CDR3 nucleotides are TGTGCCACAGGACAGGGGAATAATTCACCCCTCCACTTT. Residues: CATGQGNNSPLHF.

The chain joins TRBV13 to TRBJ2-5, with D perhaps matching TRBD1 or TRBD2 (5 bases each). Per the germline V gene, CDR1 is PRHDT and CDR2 is FYEKMQ (reference sequence). Trimming removed 5 bases at V and 1 base at J, with 14 bases between. The length of the CDR3 is 15 residues. In nucleotides, the CDR3 is TGTGCCAGCAGCACGCCCCGGGGCCTCCAAGAGACCCAGTACTTC. Translated: CASSTPRGLQETQYF.

The chain carries TRBV28 and TRBJ1-6, with D maybe TRBD1 (5 bases). The CDR3 is 17 amino acids. Germline lookup yields CDR1 MDHEN and CDR2 SYDVKM. Trimming left V 6 bases short and J 9 bases short, with 24 bases between. The CDR3 loop is CASSLSSEGLGRSPLHF. CDR3 DNA: TGTGCCAGCAGCCTATCATCCGAAGGACTGGGGCGTTCACCCCTCCACTTT.

This clone was seen only once. The V call is TRBV21-1, the J call TRBJ2-3; TRBD2 reflects the table's D call only, with no check against the DNA. TRBV21-1 corresponds to a pseudogene. The CDR3 is 14 residues long. CDR3 sequence reads: CASSIGGRVDTQYF. The DNA of the CDR3 is TGTGCCAGCAGCATCGGCGGGAGGGTAGATACGCAGTATTTT.

This clone was seen a handful of times. This chain joins TRBV19 and TRBJ1-2, with D hard to call. The V gene's germline CDR1 is LNHDA and CDR2 SQIVND (reference sequence). V was pared by 7 bases and J by 7 bases, with 13 bases between. The CDR3 sequence is 12 residues long. The CDR3 loop is CASMGQWGGYTF. Written as DNA, the CDR3 is TGTGCCAGTATGGGCCAATGGGGTGGCTACACCTTC.

This clone was seen just once. The chain recombines TRBV5-5 with TRBJ1-1, with 8 positions matching TRBD1. Trimming removed 2 bases from V and 5 bases from J; junction bases left unmatched: 2. Germline CDR1 is SGHKS and CDR2 is YYEKEE (reference sequence). The CDR3 is 13 residues long. CDR3 loop: CASSLTGGTEAFF. The CDR3, as DNA: TGTGCCAGCAGCTTAACAGGGGGAACTGAAGCTTTCTTT.

The rearrangement joins TRBV30 to TRBJ2-4; D may be TRBD2 (6 bases). Trimming pared 4 bases from V and 4 bases from J, leaving 14 bases between. There are 14 residues in the CDR3. Germline V gene lookup returns CDR1 GTSNPN and CDR2 SVGIG (reference sequence). CDR3 protein: CAWTSQAGKNIQYF. Here the CDR3 DNA reads TGTGCCTGGACTTCACAGGCGGGAAAAAACATTCAGTACTTC.

The chain joins TRBV6-6 to TRBJ2-5, with D unresolved. This CDR3 spans 14 amino acids. CDR1 MNHNY and CDR2 SVGAGI come from the germline V gene (reference sequence). The V and J ends lost 5 bases and 2 bases respectively, with 12 bases between them. CDR3 residues: CASSRTDGQETQYF. The CDR3 DNA reads TGTGCCAGCAGTCGAACAGACGGACAAGAGACCCAGTACTTC.

The chain employs TRBV28 and TRBJ2-7; 10 positions match TRBD2. CDR3 length equals 16 residues. CDR1 MDHEN and CDR2 SYDVKM come from the germline V gene. Trimming took 2 bases from V and 1 from J; bases not matched to a gene: 5. This CDR3 reads CASSLQLAGLSYEQYF. CDR3 in DNA: TGTGCCAGCAGTTTACAACTAGCGGGGCTGTCCTACGAGCAGTACTTC.

The chain has TRBV29-1 and TRBJ2-7; D remains ambiguous. There are 12 residues in the CDR3. The germline CDR1 and CDR2 sequences are SQVTM and ANQGSEA. The ends were cut back, 4 bases at V and 4 bases at J, with 11 bases in the middle. CDR3 amino acids: CSVAVARYEQYF. In DNA form, the CDR3 reads TGCAGCGTTGCGGTAGCCAGGTACGAGCAGTACTTC.

This chain links TRBV6-5 with TRBJ2-1; 7 bases map to TRBD2. Germline CDR1 is MNHEY and CDR2 is SVGAGI. The trim removed 4 bases at V and 9 bases at J, leaving 6 bases unmatched. The CDR3 totals 13 residues. The CDR3 bases are TGTGCCAGCAGTTCCTTCGCGGGAGCTGAGCAGTTCTTC. Translating gives CASSSFAGAEQFF.

The V gene is TRBV11-2, the J gene TRBJ2-1; no firm D call. This CDR3 region has 15 residues. Looked up from germline, CDR1 is SGHAT and CDR2 is FQNNGV. V dropped 5 bases and J dropped 6 bases, with 17 bases sitting between them. In nucleotides, the CDR3 is TGTGCCAGCAGCCTCACCGGCGGATCAGTCAATGAGCAGTTCTTC. Protein sequence: CASSLTGGSVNEQFF.

This rearrangement joins TRBV9 to TRBJ2-3, with 8 bases identical to TRBD2. Trimming took 6 bases from V and 5 from J; bases not matched to a gene: 5. The CDR3 is made up of 13 amino acids. Germline CDR1 and CDR2: SGDLS and YYNGEE. As DNA, the CDR3 is TGTGCCAGCAACCGGGAGGGATTAGATACGCAGTATTTT. This translates into CASNREGLDTQYF.

The rearrangement links TRBV11-2 to TRBJ2-3, with D perhaps matching TRBD1 or TRBD2 (6 bases each). V lost 4 bases to trimming and J lost 6 bases, with 20 bases between them. The CDR3 is made up of 16 amino acids. The germline V gene has CDR1 SGHAT and CDR2 FQNNGV. The chain's CDR3 is CASSWGAPPSPDTQYF. Here the CDR3 DNA reads TGTGCCAGCAGCTGGGGGGCGCCTCCCAGCCCCGATACGCAGTATTTT.

The J gene is TRBJ1-3, the V gene TRBV7-3, with D possibly matching TRBD1 (5 bases). The CDR3 runs to 15 residues. Between the trimmed V and J ends, which lost 0 bases and 0 bases, there was a span of 6 bases. Looked up from germline, CDR1 is SGHTA and CDR2 is FQGTGA. CDR3 amino acids: CASSLTGASGNTIYF. CDR3 DNA: TGTGCCAGCAGCTTAACAGGGGCCTCTGGAAACACCATATATTTT. The full variable domain, rest sourced from reference TRBV7-3 and TRBJ1-3, is GAGVSQTPSNKVTEKGKYVELRCDPISGHTALYWYRQSLGQGPEFLIYFQGTGAADDSGLPNDRFFAVRPEGSVSTLKIQRTERGDSAVYLCASSLTGASGNTIYFGEGSWLTVV.

The gene calls are TRBV11-2 and TRBJ1-1, with 8 bases that match TRBD1. Unmatched junction bases numbered 7, after V lost 2 bases and J lost 5 bases. The CDR3 is made up of 15 amino acids. Looked up from germline, CDR1 is SGHAT and CDR2 is FQNNGV. The CDR3 loop reads CASSLRVTGGTEAFF. The CDR3 DNA reads as TGTGCCAGCAGCTTAAGAGTCACAGGGGGGACTGAAGCTTTCTTT. The variable domain in full, completed from reference TRBV11-2 and TRBJ1-1, reads EAGVAQSPRYKIIEKRQSVAFWCNPISGHATLYWYQQILGQGPKLLIQFQNNGVVDDSQLPKDRFSAERLKGVDSTLKIQPAKLEDSAVYLCASSLRVTGGTEAFFGQGTRLTVV.

The chain is built from TRBV6-6 and TRBJ2-7, with a possible D match to TRBD2 (6 bases). The germline CDR1 and CDR2 sequences are MNHNY and SVGAGI (reference sequence). The V end was cut by 7 bases, the J end by 6 bases, with 25 bases between. The CDR3 spans 16 residues. The CDR3 nucleotides read TGTGCCAGCACCCTGGGGTCGGCGGGACTCCCCCTCGAGCAGTACTTC. Its translation is CASTLGSAGLPLEQYF.

V and J are TRBV29-1 and TRBJ2-7; D is possibly TRBD2 (5 bases). CDR1 SQVTM and CDR2 ANQGSEA come from the germline V gene. CDR3 length equals 13 residues. The V end lost 3 bases, the J end lost 1 base, and 10 bases lay between the germline ends. CDR3 residues: CSVEVPGSYEQYF. The DNA of the CDR3 is TGCAGCGTTGAGGTGCCGGGGTCCTACGAGCAGTACTTC.

The gene calls are TRBV7-3 and TRBJ1-1; TRBD1 matches at 8 bases. The germline V gene has CDR1 SGHTA and CDR2 FQGTGA. V shed 5 bases and J 1 base; nucleotides not matched to a gene: 3. There are 14 residues in the CDR3. The DNA of the CDR3 is TGTGCCAGCAGCCCAGGGGGCAAGAACACTGAAGCTTTCTTT. It is translated as CASSPGGKNTEAFF.

The rearrangement uses TRBV27 and TRBJ1-6, with no clear D. The CDR3 spans 15 residues. V lost 5 bases and J 2 bases, leaving 10 bases between the germline ends. Germline CDR1 reads MNHEY; CDR2 reads SMNVEV (reference sequence). The CDR3 nucleotides read TGTGCCAGCAGTCCCAACCGGGCCTATAATTCACCCCTCCACTTT. Its protein product is CASSPNRAYNSPLHF.